The 22 T cell receptor beta chains presented below share a single source sample, sequenced in a study of cytotoxic CD8 clonotypes in ibrutinib-treated CLL. Libraries were prepared by immunoSEQ multiplex PCR; TCRdb keeps only in-frame clonotypes and omits some of them. This table has 15,000 to 20,000 clones, about 85% appearing once. The sequencing here drew on PBMCs, taken before ibrutinib treatment. The receptor source for this set is a human donor with chronic lymphocytic leukemia.

The chain carries TRBV30 and TRBJ1-3, with D maybe TRBD1 (6 bases). Trimming pared 0 bases from V and 3 bases from J, leaving 12 bases between. The CDR3 consists of 15 residues. Germline values: CDR1 GTSNPN, CDR2 SVGIG (reference sequence). The CDR3 nucleotides read TGTGCCTGGAGTGTAACAGGGCGGTATGGAAACACCATATATTTT. Translated, it gives CAWSVTGRYGNTIYF.

The V call is TRBV12-5, the J call TRBJ2-5; D is possibly TRBD2 (6 bases). Looked up from germline, CDR1 is LGHNT and CDR2 is FRNRAP. The CDR3 runs to 14 residues. Trimming pared 4 bases from V and 5 bases from J, leaving 14 bases between. CDR3 nucleotides: TGTGCTAGTGGTTCCGGGACTGCAGAGGAGACCCAGTACTTC. This translates into CASGSGTAEETQYF.

The chain links TRBV7-3 to TRBJ2-5; D gene uncertain. Germline-derived CDR1 and CDR2 are SGHTA and FQGTGA. CDR3 length equals 15 residues. The V gene lost 5 bases and the J gene lost 3 bases, with 16 bases spanning the gap. The CDR3 DNA is TGTGCCAGCAGCCGTACCTCAGATTTAAAAGAGACCCAGTACTTC. Its protein is CASSRTSDLKETQYF.

The chain recombines TRBV5-5 with TRBJ1-1, with 7 bases aligning to TRBD1. CDR1 SGHKS and CDR2 YYEKEE come from the germline V gene (reference sequence). The CDR3 spans 15 residues. V trimming: 2 bases; J trimming: 0 bases; junction bases outside the gene matches: 4. The CDR3: CASSLGQVMNTEAFF. DNA of the CDR3: TGTGCCAGCAGCTTAGGACAGGTTATGAACACTGAAGCTTTCTTT.

Written as DNA, the CDR3 is TGCAGTGCCGACGCCTACGAGCAGTACTTC. Protein sequence: CSADAYEQYF. The chain recombines TRBV20-1 with TRBJ2-7; D is uncertain. This CDR3 is 10 amino acids long. In germline, CDR1 is DFQATT, CDR2 SNEGSKA (reference sequence). The ends were cut back, 6 bases at V and 2 bases at J, with 5 bases in the middle.

With regard to this clone: The junction does not match germline at one end; this may be a read error. The V call is TRBV29-1, the J call TRBJ2-6; the D gene could be TRBD1 or TRBD2 (5 bases each). Looked up from germline, CDR1 is SQVTM and CDR2 is ANQGSEA. This CDR3 is 17 amino acids long. CDR3: CSVEGATGGSGANVLTF. As DNA, the CDR3 is TGCAGCGTCGAAGGGGCAACTGGGGGATCCGGGGCCAACGTCCTGACTTTC.

This chain connects TRBV7-6 to TRBJ2-6, with D tentatively TRBD1 (6 bases). The germline V and J ends were trimmed by 1 base and 0 bases, with 13 bases remaining between them. The CDR3 runs to 18 residues. Germline assignment: CDR1 SGHVS and CDR2 FNYEAQ. The CDR3 DNA reads TGTGCCAGCAGCTTAGTGGCAGGGGCGAGCTCTGGGGCCAACGTCCTGACTTTC. Translation gives CASSLVAGASSGANVLTF.

This rearrangement joins TRBV11-2 to TRBJ1-2, with D hard to call. Trimming took 7 bases from V and 0 from J, leaving 9 bases between them. The CDR3 has 13 amino acids. Per the germline V gene, CDR1 is SGHAT and CDR2 is FQNNGV. This CDR3 reads CASTRLANYGYTF. The CDR3 coding sequence is TGTGCCAGCACCCGATTAGCTAACTATGGCTACACCTTC.

This clone appeared once. V and J are TRBV19 and TRBJ2-7; the D is unclear. The V gene's germline CDR1 is LNHDA and CDR2 SQIVND (reference sequence). V was clipped by 6 bases and J by 4 bases, with 13 bases between them. This CDR3 has 13 amino acids. The CDR3 DNA follows: TGTGCCAGTAGCGACCCCACTAAATACGAGCAGTACTTC. As protein: CASSDPTKYEQYF.

The genes are TRBV19 and TRBJ2-2, with D uncertain. V was shortened by 3 bases and J by 3 bases, with 14 bases between the two germline ends. The CDR3 is 16 amino acids. CDR1 LNHDA and CDR2 SQIVND come from the germline V gene (reference sequence). CDR3 in amino acids: CASSMFARTDTGELFF. The CDR3 nucleotides read TGTGCCAGTAGTATGTTTGCCAGAACAGACACCGGGGAGCTGTTTTTT.

The V call is TRBV7-9, the J call TRBJ1-4, with D unclear. This CDR3 has 14 residues. The V gene lost 5 bases and the J gene lost 10 bases, with 17 bases spanning the gap. The germline V gene has CDR1 SEHNR and CDR2 FQNEAQ (reference sequence). This CDR3 is CASSLGDVEGKLFF. CDR3 bases: TGTGCCAGCAGCCTGGGAGACGTTGAAGGAAAACTGTTTTTT.

CDR3 coding DNA: TGTGCCAGCAGGGGGGTAGGCCGGGGAGCCGGGGAGCTGTTTTTT. Protein sequence: CASRGVGRGAGELFF. The chain recombines TRBV6-5 with TRBJ2-2; D possibly matches TRBD1 or TRBD2 (5 bases each). CDR1 MNHEY and CDR2 SVGAGI come from the germline V gene. The CDR3 totals 15 residues. V shed 6 bases and J shed 6 bases, with 17 bases lying between them.

The V call is TRBV7-2, the J call TRBJ2-5, with D tentatively TRBD2 (6 bases). The CDR3 is made up of 12 amino acids. CDR1 and CDR2 (germline): SGHTA, FQGNSA. V was shortened by 1 base and J by 9 bases, with 9 bases between the two germline ends. CDR3 sequence (DNA): TGTGCCAGCAGCTTAGTGGGCGGGGCCCAGTACTTC. Translation gives CASSLVGGAQYF.

The genes are TRBV14 and TRBJ2-7; TRBD1 agrees at 7 bases. The CDR3 consists of 14 residues. Germline V CDR1 and CDR2: SGHDN, FVKESK. V shed 3 bases, J shed 4 bases, and the junction held 6 bases outside the gene matches. CDR3 amino acids: CASSQLQGWYEQYF. The CDR3 coding sequence is TGTGCCAGCAGCCAGCTACAGGGGTGGTACGAGCAGTACTTC.

The rearrangement uses TRBV14 and TRBJ2-1; tentative D call: TRBD2 (7 bases). The length of the CDR3 is 15 residues. V lost 4 bases, J lost 3 bases, and 13 bases lay in between. Germline V gene lookup returns CDR1 SGHDN and CDR2 FVKESK. CDR3 region: CASSPIGGVYNEQFF. The CDR3 DNA reads TGTGCCAGCAGCCCCATAGGGGGGGTCTACAATGAGCAGTTCTTC.

Notes on this clone: The sample has other DNA sequences that encode this CDR3 too. The rearrangement joins TRBV30 to TRBJ1-1; the D is unclear. V lost 5 bases and J lost 3, with 13 bases in between. There are 13 residues in the CDR3. CDR1 GTSNPN and CDR2 SVGIG come from the germline V gene (reference sequence). CDR3: CAWRTGRDTEAFF. The CDR3 DNA reads as TGTGCCTGGCGGACCGGCAGAGACACTGAAGCTTTCTTT. Variable domain in full (rest from reference TRBV30 and TRBJ1-1): SQTIHQWPATLVQPVGSPLSLECTVEGTSNPNLYWYRQAAGRGLQLLFYSVGIGQISSEVPQNLSASRPQDRQFILSSKKLLLSDSGFYLCAWRTGRDTEAFFGQGTRLTVV.

This clone was observed a single time. The chain joins TRBV5-1 to TRBJ1-1; 8 positions match TRBD1. There are 14 residues in the CDR3. Germline CDR1 and CDR2: SGHRS and YFSETQ. V was pared by 1 base and J by 4 bases, with 3 bases of the junction left unmatched. The CDR3 DNA reads TGCGCCAGCAGCTTGTCGACAGGGGTCACTGAAGCTTTCTTT. Its protein product is CASSLSTGVTEAFF.

Here the CDR3 DNA reads TGTGCCAGCAGCCCGAGGGGTCTCGAGACCCAGTACTTC. Amino acids: CASSPRGLETQYF. This chain connects TRBV5-5 to TRBJ2-5, with D perhaps assigned TRBD1 or TRBD2 (5 bases each). Germline V gene sequence: CDR1 SGHKS, CDR2 YYEKEE (reference sequence). This CDR3 has 13 amino acids. Trimming took off 4 bases at V and 5 bases at J, with 12 bases between the two ends. Drawing the rest from reference TRBV5-5 and TRBJ2-5, the complete variable domain is DAGVTQSPTHLIKTRGQQVTLRCSPISGHKSVSWYQQVLGQGPQFIFQYYEKEERGRGNFPDRFSARQFPNYSSELNVNALLLGDSALYLCASSPRGLETQYFGPGTRLLVL.

The V gene is TRBV4-1, the J gene TRBJ1-2; D unclear. CDR3 length: 15 amino acids. Germline lookup yields CDR1 MGHRA and CDR2 YSYEKL. V lost 0 bases to trimming and J lost 0 bases, with 8 bases between them. The CDR3 coding sequence is TGCGCCAGCAGCCAAGAGGGGTCGTCTAACTATGGCTACACCTTC. Translating it yields CASSQEGSSNYGYTF.

The chain combines TRBV18 with TRBJ2-3, with D possibly matching TRBD1 (6 bases). CDR1 KGHSH and CDR2 LQKENI come from the germline V gene. The CDR3 is 15 residues long. The germline V and J ends were trimmed by 2 bases and 4 bases, with 13 bases remaining between them. This CDR3 is CASSPRAGVADTQYF. CDR3 nucleotides: TGTGCCAGCTCACCAAGGGCAGGGGTCGCAGATACGCAGTATTTT. Full variable domain (missing parts from reference TRBV18 and TRBJ2-3): NAGVMQNPRHLVRRRGQEARLRCSPMKGHSHVYWYRQLPEEGLKFMVYLQKENIIDESGMPKERFSAEFPKEGPSILRIQQVVRGDSAAYFCASSPRAGVADTQYFGPGTRLTVL.

V and J are TRBV5-5 and TRBJ1-2, with D unresolved. The CDR3 length is 13 residues. V lost 3 bases to trimming and J lost 2 bases, with 8 bases between them. The germline V gene has CDR1 SGHKS and CDR2 YYEKEE (reference sequence). Written as DNA, the CDR3 is TGTGCCAGCAGCTCCGACCCGAACTATGGCTACACCTTC. This translates into CASSSDPNYGYTF.

The chain combines TRBV27 with TRBJ1-6; tentatively, D is TRBD1 (6 bases). The CDR3 spans 18 residues. Germline loops: CDR1 MNHEY, CDR2 SMNVEV (reference sequence). Trimming removed 2 bases from V and 0 bases from J, with 14 bases in between. CDR3 sequence (DNA): TGTGCCAGCAGTTTAGGCTCCGGGGGGCCCTCCTATAATTCACCCCTCCACTTT. This sequence encodes CASSLGSGGPSYNSPLHF.